This is a list of T cell receptor beta chains from one sample in a study of cytomegalovirus exposure and HLA in healthy donors. Sequenced by immunoSEQ multiplex PCR; TCRdb stores in-frame clones only, minus some. This sample has roughly 180,000 clones; 80% to 90% occur once, and the top ten carry about 10%. Specimen: PBMCs. Source of these receptors: a man between 18 and 35 years old in good health and CMV-seropositive. CDR3s include the opening cysteine and the closing phenylalanine or tryptophan. Each record gives: clone size, D gene, J gene, V gene, CDR3 DNA, CDR3 protein. A D gene is named only where the DNA matches it firmly. The size entry is marked missing in some rows and otherwise reads once, few, many or a size class.

-	TRBD1	TRBJ2-3	TRBV10-3	TGTGCCATCACCCCTGGACAGGGAACAGATACGCAGTATTTT	CAITPGQGTDTQYF
-	-	TRBJ1-1	TRBV5-1	TGCGCCAGCGGCGGCCCCCGGGGGGGAGGGGCCACTGAAGCTTTCTTT	CASGGPRGGGATEAFF
-	-	TRBJ1-1	TRBV5-1	TGCGCCAGCACCTTTGGGAGGGGGGATTTAATGGACACTGAAGCTTTCTTT	CASTFGRGDLMDTEAFF
-	-	TRBJ2-7	TRBV20-1	TGCAGTGCTAGAGGCGGCTACGAGCAGTACTTC	CSARGGYEQYF
-	-	TRBJ1-1	TRBV7-8	TGTGCCAGCAGCAGCGACAGACAGAACACTGAAGCTTTCTTT	CASSSDRQNTEAFF
-	-	TRBJ2-7	TRBV6-1	TGTGCCAGCAGAACCAGCGGCTCCTACGAGCAGTACTTC	CASRTSGSYEQYF
-	TRBD1	TRBJ2-7	TRBV5-6	TGTGCCAGCAGCTTCGACAGGGTTGCATACGAGCAGTACTTC	CASSFDRVAYEQYF
-	TRBD1	TRBJ2-5	TRBV15	TGTGCCACCACTTCAGGGGGACAGGGGCCGACCCAGTACTTC	CATTSGGQGPTQYF
-	-	TRBJ1-2	TRBV2	TGTGCCAGCAGTACGACACAGGACAGTGGCTACACCTTC	CASSTTQDSGYTF
-	-	TRBJ2-3	TRBV2	TGTGCCAGCTCCGGGGGTATCACAGATACGCAGTATTTT	CASSGGITDTQYF
few	TRBD1	TRBJ2-7	TRBV5-4	TGTGCCAGCAGCCTACGGACAGGGACCTACGAGCAGTACTTC	CASSLRTGTYEQYF
-	-	TRBJ2-7	TRBV7-9	TGTGCCAGCAGCCCCTTTGGACAGGAGCAGTACTTC	CASSPFGQEQYF
-	TRBD1	TRBJ1-2	TRBV5-1	TGCGCCAGCACCCGGACAGGGGAAAACTATGGCTACACCTTC	CASTRTGENYGYTF
-	-	TRBJ2-3	TRBV25-1	TGTGCCAGCAGTGTGTTGGAGTCTAGCACAGATACGCAGTATTTT	CASSVLESSTDTQYF
-	-	TRBJ1-1	TRBV7-6	TGTGCCAGCAGCTTAGGGTCCAGGGATCGAGCTTTCTTT	CASSLGSRDRAFF
-	-	TRBJ2-2	TRBV5-1	TGCGCCAGCAGCACATACGCGAACACCGGGGAGCTGTTTTTT	CASSTYANTGELFF
few	-	TRBJ1-3	TRBV2	TGTGCCAGCAGGCCGGACATAGCTGGAAACACCATATATTTT	CASRPDIAGNTIYF
-	TRBD1	TRBJ2-7	TRBV7-9	TGTGCCAGTACCTATGGACAGGGTTACGAGCAGTACTTC	CASTYGQGYEQYF
once	TRBD1	TRBJ2-7	TRBV11-2	TGTGCCAGCAGCTCCGGACAGGCGGTTACGCAGTACTTC	CASSSGQAVTQYF
-	-	TRBJ2-3	TRBV5-1	TGCGCCAGCAGCCTTGGGGCCGGTAGCACAGATACGCAGTATTTT	CASSLGAGSTDTQYF
-	-	TRBJ1-1	TRBV7-8	TGTGCCAGCAGCCATTCCTTACAGGCTGAAGCTTTCTTT	CASSHSLQAEAFF
-	TRBD1	TRBJ2-7	TRBV27	TGTGCCAGCAGTTTTGGGACAGCTTTATACGAGCAGTACTTC	CASSFGTALYEQYF
-	-	TRBJ2-2	TRBV11-2	TGTGCCAGCAGCTTTAGCCTGATGAACACCGGGGAGCTGTTTTTT	CASSFSLMNTGELFF
-	TRBD2	TRBJ2-3	TRBV6-5	TGTGCCAGCAACGCCCCCGGGAGGACAGATACGCAGTATTTT	CASNAPGRTDTQYF